The 17 T cell receptor beta chains presented below share a single source sample, sequenced in a study of cytomegalovirus exposure and HLA in healthy donors. This PCR relied on a set of 60 Vbeta primers and 13 Jbeta primers. Measured with immunoSEQ multiplex PCR; TCRdb has only the in-frame clones, and not every one. The repertoire holds nearly 200,000 clones, with roughly 81% as singletons. Sequenced material: PBMCs. These receptors originate from a woman aged 25 to 39 in good health and CMV-seropositive.

This clone was detected a few times. V gene TRBV5-1 combines with J gene TRBJ2-7; 10 nucleotides match TRBD2. From germline, CDR1 is SGHRS and CDR2 YFSETQ. The CDR3 totals 16 residues. V lost 5 bases and J lost 5; bases outside the gene matches: 13. CDR3 coding DNA: TGCGCCAGCAGGGGTGAATTAGCGGGAGGAAAAAACGAGCAGTACTTC. It yields the protein CASRGELAGGKNEQYF. Using reference TRBV5-1 and TRBJ2-7 for the parts outside the CDR3, the full variable domain is KAGVTQTPRYLIKTRGQQVTLSCSPISGHRSVSWYQQTPGQGLQFLFEYFSETQRNKGNFPGRFSGRQFSNSRSEMNVSTLELGDSALYLCASRGELAGGKNEQYFGPGTRLTVT.

This clone was counted only a few times. The chain has TRBV2 and TRBJ1-5; D is uncertain. The CDR3 extends over 14 amino acids. Germline CDR1 and CDR2: SNHLY and FYNNEI. V shed 6 bases and J shed 3 bases, with 12 bases lying between them. In DNA form, the CDR3 reads TGTGCCAGCAGGGGAGGGCGGTCCAATCAGCCCCAGCATTTT. This gives the protein CASRGGRSNQPQHF.

The chain uses TRBV7-9 and TRBJ1-1; D is perhaps TRBD1 (6 bases). The germline V gene has CDR1 SEHNR and CDR2 FQNEAQ (reference sequence). This CDR3 region has 12 residues. Trimming pared 5 bases from V and 7 bases from J, leaving 11 bases between. The CDR3 coding sequence is TGTGCCAGCAGCCCGAAAGGGGGTGAAGCTTTCTTT. Residues: CASSPKGGEAFF.

This chain connects TRBV15 to TRBJ2-3; 13 bases are a match to TRBD2. The V segment lost 4 bases and the J segment 6 bases; nucleotides outside the gene matches: 4. CDR1 LNHNV and CDR2 YYDKDF come from the germline V gene (reference sequence). The CDR3 extends over 15 amino acids. CDR3 nucleotide sequence: TGTGCCACCAGCACAACGACTAGCGGGAGGGATACGCAGTATTTT. The encoded protein is CATSTTTSGRDTQYF.

The CDR3 nucleotides read TGTGCCAGTAGCCCGAGGCAAAAGGGGCCGAACACTGAAGCTTTCTTT. Its protein product is CASSPRQKGPNTEAFF. The rearrangement uses TRBV19 and TRBJ1-1, with D possibly TRBD1 on 5 matching bases. The CDR3 has 16 residues. Germline loops: CDR1 LNHDA, CDR2 SQIVND (reference sequence). Trimming took 6 bases from V and 1 from J, leaving 18 bases between them.

The chain combines TRBV4-3 with TRBJ1-1; 7 bases are a match to TRBD1. Germline V gives CDR1 LGHNA, CDR2 YSLEER. CDR3 length: 16 amino acids. Trimming cost V 5 bases and J 3 bases; bases outside gene matches: 12. The CDR3 DNA is TGCGCCAGCAGCAAAAGAGGGAGTCAGGGGGACACTGAAGCTTTCTTT. Protein: CASSKRGSQGDTEAFF.

Regarding this clone: At one of its ends the junction is not consistent with the germline gene, which may arise from a read error. The chain couples TRBV7-7 to TRBJ2-3; 7 nucleotides match TRBD2. Germline V gives CDR1 SSHAT, CDR2 FNYEAQ (reference sequence). CDR3 size: 15 residues. The CDR3, as DNA: TGTGCTAGCAGCCCCGGACTAGTAGGCACGCATACGCAGTATTTT. This translates into CASSPGLVGTHTQYF.

V gene TRBV11-2 combines with J gene TRBJ2-1; 9 nucleotides agree with TRBD2. The germline V gene has CDR1 SGHAT and CDR2 FQNNGV. The CDR3 length is 14 residues. V trimming: 2 bases; J trimming: 8 bases; junction bases outside the gene matches: 4. CDR3 in DNA: TGTGCCAGCAGCTTAAGCCAGCGGGGGGATGAGCAGTTCTTC. It is translated as CASSLSQRGDEQFF. Full variable domain (rest looked up from reference TRBV11-2 and TRBJ2-1): EAGVAQSPRYKIIEKRQSVAFWCNPISGHATLYWYQQILGQGPKLLIQFQNNGVVDDSQLPKDRFSAERLKGVDSTLKIQPAKLEDSAVYLCASSLSQRGDEQFFGPGTRLTVL.

This clone was observed a handful of times. The chain combines TRBV28 with TRBJ1-1; D call uncertain. Between the trimmed V and J ends, which lost 2 bases and 7 bases, there was a span of 8 bases. This CDR3 spans 12 amino acids. Germline V lookup: CDR1 MDHEN, CDR2 SYDVKM. The CDR3 loop is CASSLILSEAFF. The CDR3 region has the DNA TGTGCCAGCAGTTTAATTTTGAGTGAAGCTTTCTTT.

This chain links TRBV5-6 with TRBJ2-3; 9 nucleotides agree with TRBD1. The CDR3 sequence is 16 residues long. From germline, CDR1 is SGHDT and CDR2 YYEEEE. Trimming removed 4 bases from V and 4 bases from J; junction bases left unmatched: 10. The CDR3 reads CASSHRGRGESDTQYF. DNA for the CDR3: TGTGCCAGCAGCCACAGGGGGCGTGGAGAGTCAGATACGCAGTATTTT. The variable domain in full, with the rest retrieved from reference TRBV5-6 and TRBJ2-3, is DAGVTQSPTHLIKTRGQQVTLRCSPKSGHDTVSWYQQALGQGPQFIFQYYEEEERQRGNFPDRFSGHQFPNYSSELNVNALLLGDSALYLCASSHRGRGESDTQYFGPGTRLTVL.

The table lists this clone with a few counts. J is TRBJ2-7 and V is TRBV4-3; the match to TRBD2 covers 11 bases. Germline assignment: CDR1 LGHNA and CDR2 YSLEER. CDR3 length: 15 amino acids. J lost 4 bases, V lost 0 bases, and 2 bases had no gene match. CDR3 in DNA: TGCGCCAGCAGCCAAGAACTAGCGGGGGTGTACGAGCAGTACTTC. This codes for CASSQELAGVYEQYF.

This clone was seen a few times. This sequence joins TRBV7-9 and TRBJ1-4; 7 nucleotides agree with TRBD1. The J segment lost 4 bases and the V segment lost 4 bases, leaving 6 bases of the junction unmatched. From germline, CDR1 is SEHNR and CDR2 FQNEAQ (reference sequence). The length of the CDR3 is 15 residues. CDR3 residues: CASSSGQAVNEKLFF. CDR3 in DNA: TGTGCCAGCAGCTCAGGACAGGCCGTTAATGAAAAACTGTTTTTT.

This rearrangement joins TRBV7-3 to TRBJ2-3; TRBD2 aligns across 8 bases. Losses at the gene ends were 10 bases for V and 5 bases for J; bases not matched to a gene: 8. The CDR3 runs to 13 residues. Germline assignment: CDR1 SGHTA and CDR2 FQGTGA. For the CDR3, the DNA is TGTGCCACGGGACTAGGTAGAAGAGATACGCAGTATTTT. Encoded protein: CATGLGRRDTQYF.

This sequence joins TRBV6-5 and TRBJ2-4, with TRBD2 matching 8 bases. V trimming: 6 bases; J trimming: 9 bases; junction bases outside the gene matches: 7. The germline gives CDR1 MNHEY, CDR2 SVGAGI. CDR3 length equals 13 residues. The CDR3 protein is CASRGGRNSIQYF. The CDR3, as DNA: TGTGCCAGCAGGGGCGGGAGGAATAGCATTCAGTACTTC.

V usage is TRBV28 and J usage is TRBJ1-2, with 8 bases that match TRBD1. The length of the CDR3 is 17 residues. The V and J ends lost 7 bases and 5 bases, in that order; junction bases with no gene match: 18. The germline V gene has CDR1 MDHEN and CDR2 SYDVKM. The CDR3 DNA sequence: TGTGCCAGCAACCTGTCCCGGACAGGGAGGAGGGGATATGGCTACACCTTC. Its translation is CASNLSRTGRRGYGYTF.

The chain couples TRBV7-2 to TRBJ1-2; D not certain. Germline assignment: CDR1 SGHTA and CDR2 FQGNSA. V gave up 2 bases and J gave up 2 bases, with 6 bases separating them. CDR3 size: 13 residues. CDR3 sequence (DNA): TGTGCCAGCAGCTTACTCCAGAACTATGGCTACACCTTC. Its translation: CASSLLQNYGYTF. Filled out from reference TRBV7-2 and TRBJ1-2, the complete variable domain reads GAGVSQSPSNKVTEKGKDVELRCDPISGHTALYWYRQSLGQGLEFLIYFQGNSAPDKSGLPSDRFSAERTGGSVSTLTIQRTQQEDSAVYLCASSLLQNYGYTFGSGTRLTVV.

This clone was seen only a few times. The chain is built from TRBV6-1 and TRBJ1-1; D is possibly TRBD1 (5 bases). The CDR3 consists of 14 residues. The V gene lost 5 bases and the J gene lost 5 bases, with 15 bases spanning the gap. CDR1 is MNHNS, CDR2 SASEGT, per germline. The chain's CDR3 is CASSPQGGLTEAFF. DNA for the CDR3: TGTGCCAGCAGTCCCCAGGGAGGGTTGACTGAAGCTTTCTTT.